This T cell receptor (beta chain) emerged from a study of blood T cells in healthy people across ages. This clonotype was counted only a few times. A second roughly 6 to 12 cycle PCR used barcoded and J-beta primers. Every single cDNA molecule received a tag from a template-switch adaptor with 12 random nucleotides. Samples each returned at least 3 million CDR3-containing paired-end reads. Each CDR3 protein is one row after TCRdb ran MiXCR on the 5' RACE reads. This sample has roughly 700,000 distinct CDR3 sequences, with roughly 50% found just once. Input material: blood. The sequence was obtained from a woman aged 55 to 70 in good health.

The CDR3 coding sequence is TGTGCCAGCAGCCTCGGACTAGCGGTCTCCTACAATGAGCAGTTCTTC. Protein: CASSLGLAVSYNEQFF. The chain recombines TRBV7-2 with TRBJ2-1, with 10 bases lining up with TRBD2. CDR1 and CDR2 from the germline V gene are SGHTA and FQGNSA. V shed 5 bases, J shed 0 bases, and the junction held 4 bases outside the gene matches. This CDR3 region has 16 residues.